This T cell receptor beta chain was sequenced during a study of shared clonotypes between healthy human individuals. The count of this clone is one. Antigen specificity is unknown. Whole-study findings and limits: For sorted subsets, rarefaction showed incomplete sequencing despite large depth.

The CDR3 runs to 14 residues. Germline V gene sequence: CDR1 LNHNV, CDR2 YYDKDF (reference sequence). Trimming shortened V by 3 bases and J by 4 bases, and 12 bases separated the two germline ends. Deep was the level used in running the assay. Clones were sequenced by immunoSEQ multiplex PCR, and TCRdb holds only the in-frame ones, with some missing. The sample has roughly 1.5 million clones; 95% to 99% are singletons. The rearrangement joins TRBV15 to TRBJ2-5; D may be TRBD2 (6 bases). The sequence derives from a man aged 30 to 39 in good health. The specimen sequenced was naive CD4+ T cells sorted from blood. The subset here: CD45RA+ positively selected. The CDR3 sequence: CATSRGRGGETQYF. The CDR3 DNA reads as TGTGCCACCAGCAGGGGACGGGGAGGAGAGACCCAGTACTTC. Filled out from reference TRBV15 and TRBJ2-5, the complete variable domain reads DAMVIQNPRYQVTQFGKPVTLSCSQTLNHNVMYWYQQKSSQAPKLLFHYYDKDFNNEADTPDNFQSRRPNTSFCFLDIRSPGLGDTAMYLCATSRGRGGETQYFGPGTRLLVL.